These T cell receptor beta chains were read from a single sample in a study of T cells after yellow fever vaccination. TCRdb reprocessed the 5' RACE reads with MiXCR, giving one entry per CDR3 protein. The data show roughly 500,000 distinct CDR3 sequences, about 19% seen once. The sequences come from PBMCs, collected 15 days after the yellow fever booster vaccination. Every receptor here comes from a young man who received the YFV17D yellow fever vaccine. Each CDR3 is given with its conserved first and last residue. The D gene is left open where the match is weak. Rows may omit the clone size; those that give it use once, few, many or a size class.

clone size	V gene	CDR3 length	D gene	J gene	CDR3 protein	CDR3 DNA
-	TRBV7-3	15	TRBD2	TRBJ2-1	CASSLSGGYYNEQFF	TGTGCCAGCAGCTTAAGCGGGGGGTACTACAATGAGCAGTTCTTC
-	TRBV7-2	13	TRBD2	TRBJ2-7	CASSLAGHNEQYF	TGTGCCAGCAGCCTAGCGGGACACAACGAGCAGTACTTC
few	TRBV7-9	14	-	TRBJ2-1	CASSLVSPLNEQFF	TGTGCCAGCAGCTTAGTCTCCCCTCTCAATGAGCAGTTCTTC
many	TRBV30	11	-	TRBJ1-1	CAWGANTEAFF	TGTGCCTGGGGAGCGAACACTGAAGCTTTCTTT
few	TRBV12-3/TRBV12-4	17	-	TRBJ2-3	CASRKDLAGRGTDTQYF	TGTGCCAGCAGAAAAGACTTAGCAGGGCGTGGCACAGATACGCAGTATTTT
-	TRBV12-3/TRBV12-4	18	-	TRBJ2-7	CASSFGPKTVGIGYEQYF	TGTGCCAGCAGTTTTGGCCCTAAAACAGTAGGGATAGGCTACGAGCAGTACTTC
few	TRBV20-1	13	-	TRBJ1-5	CSAVTDSNQPQHF	TGCAGTGCTGTAACCGATAGCAATCAGCCCCAGCATTTT
few	TRBV10-3	12	TRBD2	TRBJ2-7	CAAGGLAYEQYF	TGTGCCGCGGGGGGACTAGCTTACGAGCAGTACTTC
-	TRBV15	13	TRBD2	TRBJ2-7	CATSGLVGYEQYF	TGTGCCACCAGCGGACTAGTGGGCTACGAGCAGTACTTC
-	TRBV6-1	14	TRBD2	TRBJ2-1	CASRTSGKVNEQFF	TGTGCCAGCAGGACTAGCGGGAAAGTAAATGAGCAGTTCTTC
-	TRBV4-3	16	TRBD2	TRBJ2-1	CASSPPLAGGFDEQFF	TGCGCCAGCAGCCCCCCACTAGCGGGAGGGTTCGATGAGCAGTTCTTC
-	TRBV5-4	15	-	TRBJ2-1	CASSGGASDYNEQFF	TGTGCCAGCAGCGGGGGGGCTAGCGACTACAATGAGCAGTTCTTC
-	TRBV5-4	16	-	TRBJ2-3	CASSLVGNKKTDTQYF	TGTGCCAGCAGCTTGGTCGGGAACAAGAAAACAGATACGCAGTATTTT
-	TRBV24-1	9	-	TRBJ1-5	CATSEPQHF	TGTGCCACCAGTGAGCCCCAGCATTTT
-	TRBV20-1	16	-	TRBJ2-7	CSARDVRPLSSYEQYF	TGCAGTGCTAGAGATGTCCGGCCGCTTAGCTCCTACGAGCAGTACTTC
few	TRBV10-3	13	-	TRBJ1-1	CAISESTNTEAFF	TGTGCCATCAGTGAGTCTACGAACACTGAAGCTTTCTTT
few	TRBV7-6	14	-	TRBJ2-2	CASSDSLNTGELFF	TGTGCCAGCTCGGACAGCTTGAACACCGGGGAGCTGTTTTTT
-	TRBV7-2	17	-	TRBJ2-1	CASSLGKGGGKDNEQFF	TGTGCCAGCAGCTTAGGGAAGGGGGGAGGGAAAGACAATGAGCAGTTCTTC
-	TRBV6-2/TRBV6-3	16	TRBD2	TRBJ2-3	CASSYGLAGERDTQYF	TGTGCCAGCAGTTACGGACTAGCGGGAGAACGAGATACGCAGTATTTT
few	TRBV29-1	14	-	TRBJ2-5	CSVEDGGAGETQYF	TGCAGCGTTGAAGATGGAGGCGCGGGAGAGACCCAGTACTTC
few	TRBV9	15	-	TRBJ2-7	CASSVAGYSSYEQYF	TGTGCCAGCAGCGTCGCAGGATATAGCTCCTACGAGCAGTACTTC
few	TRBV5-1	13	-	TRBJ1-1	CASTGLGDTEAFF	TGCGCCAGCACAGGCTTGGGGGACACTGAAGCTTTCTTT
few	TRBV20-1	14	TRBD2	TRBJ2-2	CSAILAGNTGELFF	TGCAGTGCTATTTTAGCGGGAAACACCGGGGAGCTGTTTTTT
-	TRBV20-1	15	TRBD2	TRBJ2-3	CSAELLAGVLDTQYF	TGCAGTGCAGAACTACTAGCGGGAGTTTTAGATACGCAGTATTTT
few	TRBV3-1	15	TRBD1	TRBJ1-1	CASSANRGRRTEAFF	TGTGCCAGCAGCGCCAACAGGGGGCGCAGGACTGAAGCTTTCTTT
-	TRBV6-2/TRBV6-3	15	TRBD2	TRBJ2-7	CASSSTGTSLYEQYF	TGTGCCAGCAGCTCTACCGGGACTAGCCTCTACGAGCAGTACTTC
-	TRBV20-1	16	-	TRBJ2-3	CSASDEEGWFTDTQYF	TGCAGTGCTAGCGACGAGGAAGGGTGGTTCACAGATACGCAGTATTTT
few	TRBV24-1	16	TRBD2	TRBJ2-3	CATSDPGLAATDTQYF	TGTGCCACCAGTGACCCGGGACTAGCGGCCACAGATACGCAGTATTTT
few	TRBV20-1	13	TRBD2	TRBJ2-2	CTGTSENTGELFF	TGCACAGGGACTAGCGAGAACACCGGGGAGCTGTTTTTT
-	TRBV20-1	12	-	TRBJ2-5	CSASGVQETQYF	TGCAGTGCTAGCGGCGTGCAAGAGACCCAGTACTTC
few	TRBV6-1	18	-	TRBJ2-6	CASSPDIPKGSGANVLTF	TGTGCCAGCAGTCCCGACATCCCCAAGGGATCTGGGGCCAACGTCCTGACTTTC
-	TRBV29-1	12	-	TRBJ2-1	CSAMKRGNEQFF	TGCAGCGCCATGAAGAGGGGCAATGAGCAGTTCTTC
few	TRBV10-3	21	TRBD1	TRBJ2-6	CAISDPQRLRQGSSGANVLTF	TGTGCCATCAGTGACCCCCAGAGACTGAGACAGGGGTCCTCTGGGGCCAACGTCCTGACTTTC
few	TRBV7-8	13	-	TRBJ2-5	CASSLGDLGTQYF	TGTGCCAGCAGCTTAGGGGACCTGGGGACCCAGTACTTC
many	TRBV12-3/TRBV12-4	14	-	TRBJ1-4	CASSLTANYGKLFF	TGTGCCAGCAGTTTAACGGCTAACTATGGAAAACTGTTTTTT
few	TRBV29-1	14	-	TRBJ2-7	CSAKGQYSSYEQYF	TGCAGCGCAAAGGGACAATACAGCTCCTACGAGCAGTACTTC
-	TRBV20-1	13	-	TRBJ1-2	CSARESGSYGHTF	TGCAGTGCTAGAGAATCGGGGAGCTATGGCCACACCTTC
-	TRBV11-2	13	-	TRBJ1-1	CASSPNPNTEAFF	TGTGCCAGCAGCCCAAACCCGAACACTGAAGCTTTCTTT
-	TRBV5-8	13	-	TRBJ2-1	CASSFAGRNEQFF	TGTGCCAGCAGCTTTGCGGGGAGGAATGAGCAGTTCTTC
-	TRBV7-2	13	-	TRBJ1-5	CASSLGGTQPQHF	TGTGCCAGCAGCTTAGGTGGGACTCAGCCCCAGCATTTT
few	TRBV20-1	14	TRBD1	TRBJ2-2	CSAGDRANTGELFF	TGCAGTGCTGGGGACAGGGCGAACACCGGGGAGCTGTTTTTT
-	TRBV7-6	16	TRBD2	TRBJ2-1	CASSTAQSGSGNEQFF	TGTGCCAGCAGCACCGCCCAGAGCGGGAGCGGCAATGAGCAGTTCTTC
few	TRBV6-5	14	-	TRBJ2-5	CASSYGRNQETQYF	TGTGCCAGCAGTTACGGACGGAACCAAGAGACCCAGTACTTC